This note documents a single T cell receptor beta chain sequence. This entry belongs to a study of long-term antiretroviral therapy in people with HIV. This CDR3 comprises 14 residues. The V end lost 3 bases, the J end lost 0 bases, and 10 bases lay between the germline ends. Germline CDR1 is SGHKS and CDR2 is YYEKEE (reference sequence). The assay, immunoSEQ v3.0, was run at survey level. Libraries were prepared by immunoSEQ multiplex PCR; TCRdb keeps only in-frame clonotypes and omits some of them. The data show 30,000 to 40,000 clones, 83% seen once. The V call is TRBV5-5, the J call TRBJ2-7; D is unresolved. This sequence originates from a man aged 18-30 years with HIV. Material: unsorted PBMCs, obtained 0.4 years before starting antiretroviral therapy. The CDR3 region is CASSSSQSSYEQYF. DNA for the CDR3: TGTGCCAGCAGCTCTTCCCAAAGCTCCTACGAGCAGTACTTC.